This is a list of T cell receptor beta chains from one sample in a study of neurological immune-mediated disorders. Using its own MiXCR run on the 5' RACE reads, TCRdb lists one record per CDR3 protein. This sample yields tens of thousands of distinct CDR3 sequences, of which 10% are seen a single time; about 1.8% belongs to the top ten. The sample was PBMCs. These receptors all come from a man aged 35 to 55 in good health. Both conserved end residues are part of each CDR3. Fields, in order: J gene, V gene, clone size, D gene, CDR3 DNA, CDR3 protein. The D gene is left open where the match is weak. The size field is filled for only some rows; it gives once, few, many or a size class.

J: TRBJ2-7; V: TRBV6-6; size: NA; D: NA; DNA: TGTGCCAGCGATCAGGGCTACGAGCAGTACTTC; CDR3: CASDQGYEQYF
J: TRBJ2-7; V: TRBV5-1; size: many; D: NA; DNA: TGCGCCAGCAGCTTGGGAGTGTCGTGGTCCGAGCAGTACTTC; CDR3: CASSLGVSWSEQYF
J: TRBJ2-3; V: TRBV5-1; size: NA; D: NA; DNA: TGCGCCAGCGAGGGGGGCAATACGCAGTATTTT; CDR3: CASEGGNTQYF
J: TRBJ2-3; V: TRBV12-3/TRBV12-4; size: many; D: TRBD1; DNA: TGTGCCAGCAGTCTGACAGGGTCAGATACGCAGTATTTT; CDR3: CASSLTGSDTQYF
J: TRBJ2-6; V: TRBV24-1; size: many; D: TRBD1; DNA: TGTGCCACCAGTGCCGGGACAGGCCTCTCTGGGGCCAACGTCCTGACTTTC; CDR3: CATSAGTGLSGANVLTF
J: TRBJ1-5; V: TRBV7-8; size: many; D: NA; DNA: TGTGCCAGCAGCTTAGGGGGCTTGGCAGGCATCTCTTTTCAGCCCCAGCATTTT; CDR3: CASSLGGLAGISFQPQHF
J: TRBJ2-3; V: TRBV7-3; size: many; D: NA; DNA: TGTGCCAGCAGCCCCTTAGGGGGTATTTCAGATACGCAGTATTTT; CDR3: CASSPLGGISDTQYF
J: TRBJ2-1; V: TRBV5-1; size: many; D: TRBD2; DNA: TGCGCCAGCAGCTTGGGAGCGGGGGCGCAGTTCTTC; CDR3: CASSLGAGAQFF
J: TRBJ2-1; V: TRBV15; size: many; D: TRBD2; DNA: TGTGCCACTGGACTAGCGGGTGATTCCTACAATGAGCAGTTCTTC; CDR3: CATGLAGDSYNEQFF
J: TRBJ2-2; V: TRBV12-3/TRBV12-4; size: many; D: TRBD2; DNA: TGTGCCAGCAGTTTCAGGGCGGGGGGGGACGGGGAGCTGTTTTTT; CDR3: CASSFRAGGDGELFF
J: TRBJ2-7; V: TRBV10-3; size: many; D: NA; DNA: TGTGCCATCAGTGGGGGTTCCTACGAGCAGTACTTC; CDR3: CAISGGSYEQYF
J: TRBJ1-3; V: TRBV5-1; size: many; D: TRBD1; DNA: TGCGCCAGCAGCCTTCGACCGGGACAGGCTGGAAACACCATATATTTT; CDR3: CASSLRPGQAGNTIYF
J: TRBJ2-7; V: TRBV6-5; size: many; D: NA; DNA: TGTGCCAGCAGTTACTCGAGAGGAGCCTACGAGCAGTACTTC; CDR3: CASSYSRGAYEQYF
J: TRBJ2-2; V: TRBV10-3; size: many; D: NA; DNA: TGTGCCATCAGTCCGAACACCGGGGAGCTGTTTTTT; CDR3: CAISPNTGELFF
J: TRBJ2-3; V: TRBV5-6; size: NA; D: NA; DNA: TGTGCCAGCATCACATCGGGGACCGCGGCAGATACGCAGTATTTT; CDR3: CASITSGTAADTQYF
J: TRBJ1-2; V: TRBV29-1; size: many; D: NA; DNA: TGCAGCGTTGAAGATCAGACAGAAGACGGCTACACCTTC; CDR3: CSVEDQTEDGYTF
J: TRBJ1-1; V: TRBV6-5; size: many; D: NA; DNA: TGTGCCAGCAGTTACGAAGGACAGACTAAAGCTTTCTTT; CDR3: CASSYEGQTKAFF
J: TRBJ2-7; V: TRBV5-1; size: few; D: TRBD2; DNA: TGCGCCAGCAGCTCTCGTAGCGGGAGTCCCCACGAGCAGTACTTC; CDR3: CASSSRSGSPHEQYF
J: TRBJ2-7; V: TRBV6-1; size: many; D: NA; DNA: TGTGCCAGCAGTGAAACCTTAGGCGGACAGCAGTACTTC; CDR3: CASSETLGGQQYF
J: TRBJ2-1; V: TRBV7-2; size: NA; D: NA; DNA: TGTGCCAGCAGCTACCTAGGTGACGTCCGGTCCTATGAGCAGTTCTTC; CDR3: CASSYLGDVRSYEQFF
J: TRBJ2-2; V: TRBV21-1; size: many; D: NA; DNA: TGTGCCAGCAGCAAATCCGACCGTTATCCACCGGGACACCCGAACACCGGGGAGCTGTTTTTT; CDR3: CASSKSDRYPPGHPNTGELFF
J: TRBJ2-3; V: TRBV11-2; size: many; D: TRBD1; DNA: TGTGCCAGCAGCTCAGGGGGCGGGACCTATAGCACAGATACGCAGTATTTT; CDR3: CASSSGGGTYSTDTQYF
J: TRBJ2-3; V: TRBV5-1; size: many; D: NA; DNA: TGCGCCAGCAGCTTGACACAGCCAAGTGCAGATACGCAGTATTTT; CDR3: CASSLTQPSADTQYF
J: TRBJ2-5; V: TRBV7-2; size: NA; D: NA; DNA: TGTGCCAGCAGCTGGTCAAGCCGCAACGGTGGGGAGACCCAGTACTTC; CDR3: CASSWSSRNGGETQYF
J: TRBJ1-1; V: TRBV12-3/TRBV12-4; size: many; D: NA; DNA: TGTGCCAGCGACCGGCTCGGGGGCTTGAACACTGAAGCTTTCTTT; CDR3: CASDRLGGLNTEAFF
J: TRBJ1-1; V: TRBV25-1; size: many; D: NA; DNA: TGTGCCAGCAGTAGGGAGAACACTGAAGCTTTCTTT; CDR3: CASSRENTEAFF
J: TRBJ2-5; V: TRBV29-1; size: many; D: NA; DNA: TGCAGCGTTTCGAAAGGGGGGGTCGACCAGTACTTC; CDR3: CSVSKGGVDQYF
J: TRBJ1-1; V: TRBV12-3/TRBV12-4; size: NA; D: NA; DNA: TGTGCCAGCACAGCGAGCAGGGGAAGCACTGAAGCTTTCTTT; CDR3: CASTASRGSTEAFF
J: TRBJ2-7; V: TRBV4-2; size: NA; D: NA; DNA: TGTGCCAGCAGCCAATATGCGGACATAAGCTCCTACGAGCAGTACTTC; CDR3: CASSQYADISSYEQYF
J: TRBJ1-1; V: TRBV29-1; size: many; D: NA; DNA: TGCAGCGTTGAAGGCCGACAGGTGAACACTGAAGCTTTCTTT; CDR3: CSVEGRQVNTEAFF
J: TRBJ2-3; V: TRBV11-2; size: many; D: TRBD2; DNA: TGTGCCAGCAGCTTAGATGCCCGTAGCGGGGGTCCCACAGATACGCAGTATTTT; CDR3: CASSLDARSGGPTDTQYF
J: TRBJ2-1; V: TRBV19; size: NA; D: NA; DNA: TGTGCCAGTAGTATTGGTCTAGCGCCTTCGGGGCTGTTCTTC; CDR3: CASSIGLAPSGLFF
J: TRBJ1-1; V: TRBV20-1; size: many; D: TRBD1; DNA: TGCAGTGCTAGAGTCCCAGGGACAGGGGCCTTCGAAGCTTTCTTT; CDR3: CSARVPGTGAFEAFF
J: TRBJ2-5; V: TRBV14; size: many; D: TRBD1; DNA: TGTGCCAGCTTACCCGCAGACCCGGACAGGACCCAAGAGACCCAGTACTTC; CDR3: CASLPADPDRTQETQYF
J: TRBJ2-1; V: TRBV5-1; size: many; D: TRBD1; DNA: TGCGCCAGCAGCTGGATCGGGGACAGGGGGGGCGATGAGCAGTTCTTC; CDR3: CASSWIGDRGGDEQFF
J: TRBJ1-2; V: TRBV29-1; size: many; D: TRBD1; DNA: TGCAGCGTTGTTGGAACAGGGGGCCCGTATGGCTACACCTTC; CDR3: CSVVGTGGPYGYTF
J: TRBJ2-2; V: TRBV7-2; size: few; D: NA; DNA: TGTGCCAGCAGCCTTGGTGCGACCGGGGAGCTGTTTTTT; CDR3: CASSLGATGELFF
J: TRBJ1-4; V: TRBV6-5; size: many; D: NA; DNA: TGTGCCAGCAGTTACTCGAATAGCCCGTACGAAAAACTGTTTTTT; CDR3: CASSYSNSPYEKLFF
J: TRBJ1-1; V: TRBV5-5; size: NA; D: NA; DNA: TGTGCCAGCAACCCACCGAGGGAGAACACTGAAGCTTTCTTT; CDR3: CASNPPRENTEAFF
J: TRBJ2-3; V: TRBV27; size: NA; D: TRBD2; DNA: TGTGCCAGCAGCGACCAGGGACTAGCGGGGGGGCGAGACACAGATACGCAGTATTTT; CDR3: CASSDQGLAGGRDTDTQYF
J: TRBJ2-7; V: TRBV5-1; size: many; D: NA; DNA: TGCGCCAGTGCTGACTGGGGACCCTCCTACGAGCAGTACTTC; CDR3: CASADWGPSYEQYF
J: TRBJ1-2; V: TRBV7-9; size: many; D: NA; DNA: TGTGCCAGCAGCACACGGGGGTTCGATGGCTACACCTTC; CDR3: CASSTRGFDGYTF
J: TRBJ2-5; V: TRBV5-6; size: many; D: NA; DNA: TGTGCCAGCAGCCCGGGCCAAGAGACCCAGTACTTC; CDR3: CASSPGQETQYF
J: TRBJ2-2; V: TRBV6-5; size: many; D: TRBD2; DNA: TGTGCCAGCAGTTCCCTAGCGGGGAACACCGGGGAGCTTTTTTTT; CDR3: CASSSLAGNTGELFF
J: TRBJ2-2; V: TRBV7-3; size: NA; D: NA; DNA: TGTGCCAGCAGGATAGACGCCGGGGAGCTGTTTTTT; CDR3: CASRIDAGELFF
J: TRBJ2-1; V: TRBV11-3; size: few; D: NA; DNA: TGTGCCAGCAGCCCCCGGGGGAGTTCCTACAATGAGCAGTTCTTC; CDR3: CASSPRGSSYNEQFF
J: TRBJ2-1; V: TRBV5-5; size: many; D: NA; DNA: TGTGCCAGCGGCGGCTATCAACAACGGGAGTCCTACAATGAGCAGTTCTTC; CDR3: CASGGYQQRESYNEQFF
J: TRBJ2-3; V: TRBV6-5; size: many; D: NA; DNA: TGTGCCAGCAGTCATTGGGACAGCACAGATACGCAGTATTTT; CDR3: CASSHWDSTDTQYF
J: TRBJ2-3; V: TRBV20-1; size: many; D: TRBD2; DNA: TGCAGTGGGACGGGACTAGCGGGAGGGCTCACAGATACGCAGTATTTT; CDR3: CSGTGLAGGLTDTQYF
J: TRBJ2-7; V: TRBV6-5; size: many; D: TRBD1; DNA: TGTGCCAGCAGGACAGGGGACAGCCCATCCTACGAGCAGTACTTC; CDR3: CASRTGDSPSYEQYF
J: TRBJ2-3; V: TRBV9; size: many; D: NA; DNA: TGTGCCAGCAGCGTAGATCTAGCCACAGATACGCAGTATTTT; CDR3: CASSVDLATDTQYF
J: TRBJ2-5; V: TRBV7-9; size: NA; D: TRBD2; DNA: TGTGCCAGCGGACTAGCGGCGGGGACCCAGTACTTC; CDR3: CASGLAAGTQYF
J: TRBJ2-3; V: TRBV7-3; size: NA; D: NA; DNA: TGTGCCAGTAGGGTCTCCAAGGACGGTTCGCGGTATTTT; CDR3: CASRVSKDGSRYF
J: TRBJ1-2; V: TRBV18; size: many; D: TRBD1; DNA: TGTGCCAGCTCACCAAACGTTGGGACAGACCACTATGGCTACACCTTC; CDR3: CASSPNVGTDHYGYTF
J: TRBJ1-1; V: TRBV7-9; size: many; D: NA; DNA: TGTGCCAGCAGCCCGCCGGGTGCGGGTGAAGCTTTCTTT; CDR3: CASSPPGAGEAFF
J: TRBJ2-1; V: TRBV4-2; size: many; D: NA; DNA: TGTGCCAGCAGCGGGGGAGGCTCCTACAATGAGCAGTTCTTC; CDR3: CASSGGGSYNEQFF
J: TRBJ1-1; V: TRBV6-5; size: medium-sized; D: NA; DNA: TGTGCCAGCAGGCCTAATTTGGACACTGAAGCTTTCTTT; CDR3: CASRPNLDTEAFF